This T cell receptor (beta chain) stems from a study of blood T cell repertoires in COVID-19. This clone was recorded a few times. Trimming stripped 4 bases from V and 2 bases from J, with 12 bases between. Germline CDR1 reads SGHRS; CDR2 reads YFSETQ. The CDR3 is made up of 14 amino acids. Sequenced by immunoSEQ multiplex PCR; TCRdb stores in-frame clones only, minus some. The sample has over 100,000 clones, more than 75% seen once. The chain employs TRBV5-1 and TRBJ1-1, with a tentative D call TRBD1 (6 bases). Sequencing was done on a sample of peripheral blood. The receptor was derived from a woman in her 70s with COVID-19, enrolled during active disease. CDR3 sequence reads: CASSPGDTNTEAFF. Written as DNA, the CDR3 is TGCGCCAGCAGCCCAGGGGATACCAACACTGAAGCTTTCTTT.